This record concerns one TCR beta chain sequence. This entry comes from a study of T cell responses to AZD1222 COVID-19 vaccine. Clones were sequenced by immunoSEQ multiplex PCR, and TCRdb holds only the in-frame ones, with some missing. Among about 150,000 clones listed, roughly nine tenths were seen once. The specimen comprised peripheral blood, sampled on day 0 of AZD1222 vaccination. This TCR was recovered from an adult in good health.

The CDR3: CASTRDSPSYEQYV. The CDR3 nucleotides read TGTGCCAGTACTCGGGACAGCCCCTCCTACGAGCAGTACGTC. The genes are TRBV19 and TRBJ2-7; the match to TRBD1 covers 7 bases. J lost 0 bases, V lost 7 bases, and 6 bases had no gene match. Germline lookup yields CDR1 LNHDA and CDR2 SQIVND (reference sequence). The CDR3 totals 14 residues.